A selection of T cell receptor beta chains follows, all from one sample in a study of beta chain features in type 1 diabetes. TCRdb's table, derived via immunoSEQ multiplex PCR, lists solely in-frame clones and lacks some. The sample consists of about 230,000 clones, 7.5% to 10% of them appearing once. The sample was naive CD4+ T cells from blood. The receptors come from a woman younger than 35 in good health. Each CDR3 is given with its conserved first and last residue. D genes are given only for firm matches. Only part of the rows carry a size: once, few, many, or a class if the clone is expanded.

size | D | J | V | CDR3 | DNA
few | NA | TRBJ1-1 | TRBV13 | CASSLGMAGAPLEAFF | TGTGCCAGCAGCTTAGGTATGGCAGGGGCGCCCCTTGAAGCTTTCTTT
NA | NA | TRBJ2-3 | TRBV5-4 | CASSPSAHTDTQYF | TGTGCCAGCAGCCCGAGTGCTCACACAGATACGCAGTATTTT
few | NA | TRBJ2-3 | TRBV10-3 | CAIREGGSGTDTQYF | TGTGCCATCAGGGAGGGGGGCTCGGGCACAGATACGCAGTATTTT
few | TRBD1 | TRBJ1-1 | TRBV11-2 | CASSFIVGQGNTEAFF | TGTGCCAGCAGCTTTATAGTGGGACAGGGGAACACTGAAGCTTTCTTT
many | NA | TRBJ1-4 | TRBV7-9 | CASSRATNEKLFF | TGTGCCAGCAGCCGTGCAACTAATGAAAAACTGTTTTTT
few | NA | TRBJ1-1 | TRBV28 | CASSFRTEAFF | TGTGCCAGCAGTTTTCGTACTGAAGCTTTCTTT
NA | NA | TRBJ1-1 | TRBV19 | CASSIRTALNTEAFF | TGTGCCAGTAGTATACGTACAGCTTTGAACACTGAAGCTTTCTTT
NA | NA | TRBJ2-7 | TRBV30 | CAWSVSGLNYEQYF | TGTGCCTGGAGTGTATCAGGACTTAACTACGAGCAGTACTTC
many | TRBD2 | TRBJ2-1 | TRBV7-2 | CASSTGTSAINEQFF | TGTGCCAGCAGTACCGGGACTAGCGCTATCAATGAGCAGTTCTTC
NA | NA | TRBJ1-2 | TRBV7-9 | CASSLELGLYGYTF | TGTGCCAGCAGCTTAGAGCTAGGCCTCTATGGCTACACCTTC
few | NA | TRBJ1-5 | TRBV29-1 | CSAGGGNQPQHF | TGCAGCGCCGGGGGAGGGAATCAGCCCCAGCATTTT
NA | TRBD2 | TRBJ2-1 | TRBV7-9 | CASNSRRGLASYNEQFF | TGTGCCAGCAATTCCCGCCGGGGACTAGCGAGTTACAATGAGCAGTTCTTC
NA | NA | TRBJ2-3 | TRBV2 | CASSTQEETDTQYF | TGTGCCAGCAGTACACAGGAAGAAACAGATACGCAGTATTTT
many | TRBD1 | TRBJ2-1 | TRBV30 | CACGQGIYNEQFF | TGTGCCTGTGGACAGGGGATTTACAATGAGCAGTTCTTC
few | TRBD1 | TRBJ1-5 | TRBV19 | CASSNKGAGQPQHF | TGTGCCAGTAGTAATAAGGGGGCTGGGCAGCCCCAGCATTTT
NA | NA | TRBJ2-7 | TRBV6-1 | CASSGPRVSYYEQYF | TGTGCCAGCAGTGGTCCCCGGGTTTCCTACTACGAGCAGTACTTC
few | NA | TRBJ1-5 | TRBV27 | CASSSTGDSNQPQHF | TGTGCCAGCAGTTCGACAGGAGATAGCAATCAGCCCCAGCATTTT
NA | NA | TRBJ2-5 | TRBV7-9 | CASSFLETQYF | TGTGCCAGCAGCTTTCTTGAGACCCAGTACTTC
NA | NA | TRBJ1-4 | TRBV2 | CASSSRDKKFF | TGTGCCAGCAGTTCCCGGGACAAAAAGTTTTTT
NA | TRBD1 | TRBJ2-3 | TRBV5-4 | CASKRQGTSTDTQYF | TGTGCCAGCAAAAGACAGGGAACTAGCACAGATACGCAGTATTTT
NA | TRBD2 | TRBJ2-3 | TRBV30 | CAWSRGGGAIDTQYF | TGTGCCTGGAGTAGGGGCGGGGGGGCGATAGATACGCAGTATTTT
few | NA | TRBJ2-5 | TRBV11-2 | CASSLDGAVQKETQYF | TGTGCCAGCAGCTTAGATGGGGCCGTACAAAAAGAGACCCAGTACTTC
NA | NA | TRBJ2-1 | TRBV9 | CASSVGDIDPNEQFF | TGTGCCAGCAGCGTAGGAGACATAGACCCCAATGAGCAGTTCTTC
few | TRBD1 | TRBJ2-2 | TRBV5-1 | CASSDRQGTTGELFF | TGCGCCAGCAGCGATAGACAGGGGACAACCGGGGAGCTGTTTTTT
few | NA | TRBJ1-1 | TRBV19 | CASSMGDMGTEAFF | TGTGCCAGTAGTATGGGGGACATGGGCACTGAAGCTTTCTTT
NA | NA | TRBJ2-2 | TRBV28 | CASSSGNTGELFF | TGTGCCAGCAGTTCCGGGAACACCGGGGAGCTGTTTTTT